This T cell receptor beta chain comes out of a study of molecular identifiers for immune sequencing clone quantification. CD8+CD4-CCR7+CD45RA+ cells were sorted as naive CD8 T cells. One entry per CDR3 protein results from TCRdb running MiXCR on the PCR reads. The table shows tens of thousands of distinct CDR3 sequences, with under 20% occurring only once. The TCR originated in a human donor in good health. Some libraries in this study had Jurkat cell RNA spiked in. Sequencing was performed on naive CD8+ T cells from blood, with Jurkat cell RNA spiked in. Documented subset: FACS-sorted CD8+CD4-CCR7+CD45RA+ naive T cells.

CDR3: CASSVTGGLSNEKLFF. The CDR3 DNA sequence: TGTGCCAGCAGCGTGACAGGGGGCCTTTCTAATGAAAAACTGTTTTTT. The V and J genes are TRBV2 and TRBJ1-4; 10 nucleotides line up with TRBD1. Looked up from germline, CDR1 is SNHLY and CDR2 is FYNNEI. The CDR3 totals 16 residues. J was trimmed by 3 bases and V by 6 bases; bases with no gene match: 7.